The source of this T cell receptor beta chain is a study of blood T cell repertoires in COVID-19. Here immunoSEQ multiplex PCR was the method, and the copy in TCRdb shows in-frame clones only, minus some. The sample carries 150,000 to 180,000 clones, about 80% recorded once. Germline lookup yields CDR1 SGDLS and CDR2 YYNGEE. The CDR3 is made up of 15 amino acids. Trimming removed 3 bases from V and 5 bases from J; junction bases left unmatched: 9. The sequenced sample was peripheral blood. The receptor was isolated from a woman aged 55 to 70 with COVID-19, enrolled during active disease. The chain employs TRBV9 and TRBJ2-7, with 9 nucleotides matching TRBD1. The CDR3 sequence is CASSARGTGSNEQYF. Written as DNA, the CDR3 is TGTGCCAGCAGCGCCAGGGGGACAGGGAGTAACGAGCAGTACTTC.